The following is a T cell receptor beta chain sequence with its context. The antigen is unknown. This record belongs to a study of T cell responses to AZD1222 COVID-19 vaccine. Study-level information: The study pooled second doses at about 4 or about 12 weeks.

Trimming pared 3 bases from V and 1 base from J, leaving 15 bases between. This CDR3 is built from 16 residues. Germline V gene sequence: CDR1 LNHDA, CDR2 SQIVND (reference sequence). Study observations and caveats: At baseline, just a handful of AZD1222 recipients tested seropositive. Unmutated regions of variants are reportedly targeted by nearly half of spike-specific TCRs.

Profiled with immunoSEQ multiplex PCR; TCRdb holds only in-frame clones, not every one. The repertoire consists of around 110,000 clones, with around 90% occurring once and the leading ten covering around 9.6%. The chain employs TRBV19 and TRBJ1-1; the D gene is possibly TRBD1 (5 bases). The sequence was obtained from an adult in good health. Sequencing used peripheral blood, obtained on day 0 of AZD1222 vaccination. The CDR3 spells CASSITPGTANTEAFF. The DNA of the CDR3 is TGTGCCAGTAGTATCACTCCCGGGACGGCGAACACTGAAGCTTTCTTT.